A selection of T cell receptor beta chains follows, all from one sample in a study of graft-versus-host responses after intestinal transplantation. Clones were sequenced by immunoSEQ multiplex PCR, and TCRdb holds only the in-frame ones, with some missing. The data contain about 14,000 clones, around 77% of them singletons. Sample: ileum tissue, taken roughly 26 days after intestinal transplant. The receptors were gathered from a human patient who received an intestinal transplant, so some T cells may come from the graft donor. The CDR3 runs from the conserved cysteine through the conserved F or W.

j_gene,v_gene,CDR3aa
TRBJ1-3,TRBV2,CASKEESSGNTIYF
TRBJ1-1,TRBV29-1,CSGEAGWDTEAFF
TRBJ1-1,TRBV7-9,CAITTGSGRGITEAFF
TRBJ2-2,TRBV5-1,CASSLTSGVNTGELFF
TRBJ1-3,TRBV9,CASSGRQGSDSGNTIYF
TRBJ2-1,TRBV25-1,CASSEPGLALNEQFF
TRBJ2-5,TRBV5-1,CASSPGGSGGYQETQYF
TRBJ1-1,TRBV15,CATSPPGEWFAEAFF
TRBJ2-5,TRBV30,CAWSHDSRPPQETQYF
TRBJ2-5,TRBV6-5,CASSYGAGYQETQYF
TRBJ1-6,TRBV5-4,CASSSGLPKNNSPLHF
TRBJ2-1,TRBV6-1,CASGQGANEQFF
TRBJ2-3,TRBV2,CASSEMERGGADTQYF
TRBJ1-1,TRBV19,CASSIARTGPTEAFF
TRBJ2-5,TRBV7-9,CASSPDPGVAQETQYF
TRBJ2-3,TRBV5-6,CASSPGLAGTDTQYF
TRBJ1-1,TRBV6-5,CASSPGANTEAFF
TRBJ2-5,TRBV6-1,CASSDGTSGGLRETQYF
TRBJ1-4,TRBV28,CASSPPRQLGEKLFF
TRBJ2-3,TRBV15,CATCRDSQNTDTQYF
TRBJ2-5,TRBV27,CASSLRAGGQTQYF
TRBJ2-5,TRBV11-2,CASSPRLAEETQYF
TRBJ2-1,TRBV9,CASSVGTGAYNEQFF
TRBJ1-4,TRBV28,CASSFPGTANEKLFF
TRBJ1-6,TRBV15,CATSRLDRGNSPLHF
TRBJ1-2,TRBV28,CASTTGTVVGYTF
TRBJ1-1,TRBV5-4,CASSLIQGKGTEAFF
TRBJ2-1,TRBV29-1,CSVESTGVFSNEQFF
TRBJ2-5,TRBV21-1,CASSKRTGKAQYF
TRBJ1-1,TRBV11-1,CASSSTGDTEAFF
TRBJ2-6,TRBV18,CASSPATSAGANVLTF
TRBJ2-5,TRBV11-1,CASRGRDRGPQETQYF
TRBJ2-3,TRBV5-4,CASSLEVEGLTDTQYF
TRBJ2-3,TRBV7-8,CASRREAADTQYF
TRBJ2-3,TRBV4-2,CASSQSPTGGYGHTQYF
TRBJ2-2,TRBV18,CASSHGTTNTGELFF
TRBJ1-6,TRBV25-1,CASERGPSGSPLHF
TRBJ2-1,TRBV6-1,CASSAPTTSYNEQFF
TRBJ1-4,TRBV15,CATSPRLILREKLFF
TRBJ1-4,TRBV5-1,CASSFSAGSRGEKLFF
TRBJ1-1,TRBV30,CAWSVSRDRGTEAFF
TRBJ2-3,TRBV7-2,CASSSGRTGEALDTQYF
TRBJ2-5,TRBV6-1,CASSEALGGETQYF
TRBJ2-6,TRBV15,CATSRRTGTGANVLTF
TRBJ1-4,TRBV7-9,CASSLVGDRRRANEKLFF
TRBJ1-4,TRBV5-5,CASSHGTGNEKLFF
TRBJ2-4,TRBV19,CASNSQLAKNIQYF
TRBJ1-2,TRBV6-5,CASSEGRETDGYTF
TRBJ1-4,TRBV6-5,CASSSQGATNEKLFF
TRBJ2-3,TRBV9,CASSVGSSGTSSTDTQYF
TRBJ1-4,TRBV27,CASSSEMGGGEKLFF